The 23 T cell receptor beta chains listed next were all sequenced from one sample in a study of early T cells in non-severe SARS-CoV-2 infection. Via MiXCR, TCRdb re-called the 5' RACE reads, giving one row per CDR3 protein. The table lists 98,000 or so distinct CDR3 sequences, approximately 11% of them singletons, with around 5.4% in the top ten. Specimen: whole blood. The receptors originated from an adult who was a healthcare worker with PCR-confirmed SARS-CoV-2 infection or an uninfected control (not recorded which).

The CDR3 loop is CASSFPRTGEDNEQFF. CDR3 bases: TGTGCCAGCAGTTTCCCACGGACAGGGGAGGACAATGAGCAGTTCTTC. The rearrangement links TRBV28 to TRBJ2-1; 9 nucleotides align to TRBD1. The V and J ends lost 3 bases and 5 bases, in that order; junction bases with no gene match: 8. Germline-derived CDR1 and CDR2 are MDHEN and SYDVKM. The CDR3 is made up of 16 amino acids.

This clonotype was detected a few times. The CDR3 sequence is CASRLAGAHEQYF. The DNA of the CDR3 is TGTGCCAGTCGACTAGCGGGAGCCCACGAGCAGTACTTC. The chain combines TRBV28 with TRBJ2-7; TRBD2 matches at 12 bases. The CDR3 extends over 13 amino acids. Germline CDR1 and CDR2: MDHEN and SYDVKM. V was pared by 9 bases and J by 5 bases, with 5 bases of the junction left unmatched.

Only a few counts were recorded for this clonotype. V and J are TRBV12-3 or TRBV12-4 and TRBJ2-7, with D perhaps assigned TRBD1 or TRBD2 (6 bases each). V was trimmed by 6 bases and J by 0 bases, leaving 18 bases between them. This CDR3 comprises 16 residues. The CDR3 DNA follows: TGTGCCAGCAGGTTCGGGGGCGAGCTCAGCTCCTACGAGCAGTACTTC. Residues: CASRFGGELSSYEQYF.

At least ten counts were recorded for this clonotype. The chain employs TRBV20-1 and TRBJ1-6, with TRBD1 matching 7 bases. The J segment lost 6 bases and the V segment lost 0 bases, leaving 14 bases of the junction unmatched. CDR1 and CDR2 (germline): DFQATT, SNEGSKA (reference sequence). The CDR3 covers 18 residues. The CDR3 region has the DNA TGCAGTGCTAGAGAGGGCTCAAGGGGGCGCGGGAGTAATTCACCCCTCCACTTT. Amino acid sequence: CSAREGSRGRGSNSPLHF.

This clonotype was detected a few times. V gene TRBV12-3 or TRBV12-4 combines with J gene TRBJ1-2; D is unclear. The CDR3 covers 12 residues. Trimming took off 8 bases at V and 8 bases at J, with 15 bases between the two ends. CDR3 sequence reads: CASGPGIHGYTF. The DNA for the CDR3 is TGTGCCAGCGGGCCCGGGATCCACGGCTACACCTTC.

A few counts support this clonotype. The rearrangement links TRBV9 to TRBJ2-7; no reliable D call. CDR1 SGDLS and CDR2 YYNGEE come from the germline V gene. V lost 0 bases and J 0 bases, leaving 1 base between the germline ends. The CDR3 contains 12 residues. CDR3 residues: CASSVASYEQYF. CDR3 nucleotides: TGTGCCAGCAGCGTAGCCTCCTACGAGCAGTACTTC. The full variable domain, rest sourced from reference TRBV9 and TRBJ2-7, is DSGVTQTPKHLITATGQRVTLRCSPRSGDLSVYWYQQSLDQGLQFLIQYYNGEERAKGNILERFSAQQFPDLHSELNLSSLELGDSALYFCASSVASYEQYFGPGTRLTVT.

This clonotype occurred many times. V is TRBV7-8 and J is TRBJ2-3, with a possible D match to TRBD2 (7 bases). Germline values: CDR1 SGHVS, CDR2 FQNEAQ. The CDR3 is 15 residues long. The germline V and J ends were trimmed by 8 bases and 4 bases, with 19 bases remaining between them. CDR3 DNA sequence: TGTGCCAGCCGTCAGGGGCGGGAGATGGCAGATACGCAGTATTTT. This encodes CASRQGREMADTQYF.

This clonotype was observed at least ten times. The chain joins TRBV20-1 to TRBJ2-3; 11 nucleotides agree with TRBD2. Germline V gene data show CDR1 as DFQATT and CDR2 as SNEGSKA (reference sequence). Losses at the gene ends were 4 bases for V and 2 bases for J; bases not matched to a gene: 8. The CDR3 sequence is 16 residues long. CDR3 amino acids: CSATLTSGGTTDTQYF. As DNA, the CDR3 is TGCAGTGCTACCCTTACTAGCGGGGGAACCACAGATACGCAGTATTTT.

The chain couples TRBV5-1 to TRBJ2-5, with D unresolved. V shed 7 bases and J shed 2 bases, with 12 bases lying between them. This CDR3 has 13 amino acids. The germline V gene has CDR1 SGHRS and CDR2 YFSETQ. The CDR3 sequence: CASQDRRQETQYF. Here the CDR3 DNA reads TGCGCCAGCCAGGACCGAAGGCAAGAGACCCAGTACTTC. Using reference TRBV5-1 and TRBJ2-5 for the parts outside the CDR3, the full variable domain is KAGVTQTPRYLIKTRGQQVTLSCSPISGHRSVSWYQQTPGQGLQFLFEYFSETQRNKGNFPGRFSGRQFSNSRSEMNVSTLELGDSALYLCASQDRRQETQYFGPGTRLLVL.

Ten or more counts support this clonotype. This rearrangement joins TRBV2 to TRBJ1-4, with D possibly TRBD1 on 6 matching bases. The CDR3 loop spans 15 amino acids. Germline CDR1 SNHLY, CDR2 FYNNEI. Trimming shortened V by 6 bases and J by 3 bases, and 14 bases separated the two germline ends. CDR3 sequence: CASRDTGTANEKLFF. In DNA form, the CDR3 reads TGTGCCAGCAGAGATACAGGGACGGCTAATGAAAAACTGTTTTTT.

The V and J genes are TRBV7-8 and TRBJ1-1; 7 nucleotides line up with TRBD1. CDR3 length: 14 residues. Trimming cost V 4 bases and J 1 base; bases outside gene matches: 3. Germline V gene sequence: CDR1 SGHVS, CDR2 FQNEAQ. The DNA for the CDR3 is TGTGCCAGCAGCTGGGGACAGCCGAACACTGAAGCTTTCTTT. Protein sequence: CASSWGQPNTEAFF.

In its sample, this clonotype was seen many times. The rearrangement uses TRBV20-1 and TRBJ2-5; no firm D call. Germline lookup yields CDR1 DFQATT and CDR2 SNEGSKA (reference sequence). Between the trimmed V and J ends, which lost 3 bases and 4 bases, there was a span of 6 bases. CDR3 length: 11 amino acids. The CDR3 DNA is TGCAGTGCTAGTTTAGGAGAGACCCAGTACTTC. Translation: CSASLGETQYF.

The gene calls are TRBV5-1 and TRBJ2-3; no firm D call. Germline-derived CDR1 and CDR2 are SGHRS and YFSETQ. The CDR3 length is 14 residues. The ends were cut back, 1 base at V and 2 bases at J, with 8 bases in the middle. This chain's CDR3 is CASSLSEYTDTQYF. The CDR3 coding sequence is TGCGCCAGCAGCTTGTCAGAATACACAGATACGCAGTATTTT.

This clonotype was recorded at least ten times. The chain carries TRBV11-2 and TRBJ2-7; 9 nucleotides match TRBD1. CDR1 and CDR2 from the germline V gene are SGHAT and FQNNGV. CDR3 length: 15 residues. V gave up 6 bases and J gave up 4 bases; unmatched junction bases: 10. The CDR3 here is CASSFHDRGNYEQYF. In DNA, the CDR3 is TGTGCCAGCAGTTTCCACGACAGGGGGAATTACGAGCAGTACTTC. The full variable domain, completed using reference TRBV11-2 and TRBJ2-7, is EAGVAQSPRYKIIEKRQSVAFWCNPISGHATLYWYQQILGQGPKLLIQFQNNGVVDDSQLPKDRFSAERLKGVDSTLKIQPAKLEDSAVYLCASSFHDRGNYEQYFGPGTRLTVT.

The chain uses TRBV7-2 and TRBJ2-1, with 15 bases that match TRBD2. This CDR3 is built from 15 residues. V was pared by 4 bases and J by 8 bases, with 3 bases of the junction left unmatched. Germline V gene data show CDR1 as SGHTA and CDR2 as FQGNSA. In nucleotides, the CDR3 is TGTGCCAGCAGCTCCCGGACTAGCGGGGGGGATGAGCAGTTCTTC. It specifies CASSSRTSGGDEQFF.

This clonotype was seen a few times. This sequence joins TRBV7-9 and TRBJ1-2; tentative D call: TRBD1 (5 bases). This CDR3 is 16 amino acids long. Per germline, CDR1 SEHNR and CDR2 FQNEAQ (reference sequence). V gave up 5 bases and J gave up 5 bases, with 21 bases separating them. In DNA form, the CDR3 reads TGTGCCAGCAGCCTTCAACGGGACGGACTACCTTATGGCTACACCTTC. It encodes CASSLQRDGLPYGYTF.

This clonotype appeared a few times. J is TRBJ2-7 and V is TRBV29-1; D is uncertain. This CDR3 region has 12 residues. V lost 4 bases, J lost 4 bases, and 11 bases lay in between. Germline V lookup: CDR1 SQVTM, CDR2 ANQGSEA. The CDR3 DNA is TGCAGCGTTGTTGGCAGAGATTACGAGCAGTACTTC. Its translation is CSVVGRDYEQYF.

This clonotype came up a few times. The chain couples TRBV20-1 to TRBJ2-1; 9 nucleotides align to TRBD1. The V segment lost 0 bases and the J segment 7 bases; nucleotides outside the gene matches: 10. Germline lookup yields CDR1 DFQATT and CDR2 SNEGSKA (reference sequence). This CDR3 spans 16 amino acids. The CDR3 DNA reads as TGCAGTGCTAGAGACCAGAACCGCGGGACAGGGAATGAGCAGTTCTTC. Its translation is CSARDQNRGTGNEQFF.

The V call is TRBV7-2, the J call TRBJ2-7; TRBD1 aligns across 7 bases. Germline V lookup: CDR1 SGHTA, CDR2 FQGNSA. The CDR3 length is 13 residues. V shed 4 bases, J shed 4 bases, and the junction held 4 bases outside the gene matches. The CDR3 DNA sequence: TGTGCCAGCAGCTCCCTGGGACAGTACGAGCAGTACTTC. The encoded protein is CASSSLGQYEQYF.

The V gene is TRBV4-1, the J gene TRBJ1-1; 7 nucleotides agree with TRBD1. Trimming at V came to 1 base and at J to 10 bases, leaving 12 bases not matched to a gene. Germline V CDR1 and CDR2: MGHRA, YSYEKL. CDR3 length: 15 residues. The CDR3 DNA sequence: TGCGCCAGCAGCCAAGTCCTGGACAGGCGGAACGGAGCTTTCTTT. This translates into CASSQVLDRRNGAFF.

The sample holds a few counts of this clonotype. This sequence joins TRBV5-5 and TRBJ1-1, with 8 bases matching TRBD1. Germline trimming cut 3 bases from V and 1 base from J; bases unmatched to any gene: 5. This CDR3 region has 15 residues. Germline CDR1 reads SGHKS; CDR2 reads YYEKEE (reference sequence). The DNA for the CDR3 is TGTGCCAGCAGCTGGCAGGGGGCGGAGAACACTGAAGCTTTCTTT. It encodes CASSWQGAENTEAFF.

This clonotype has only a few counts. V gene TRBV7-9 combines with J gene TRBJ1-4; no clear D. Looked up from germline, CDR1 is SEHNR and CDR2 is FQNEAQ (reference sequence). The CDR3 runs 14 residues. Deletions cut 3 bases from V and 0 bases from J, with 5 bases between. As DNA, the CDR3 is TGTGCCAGCAGCTTGTCCGCAACTAATGAAAAACTGTTTTTT. Translating it yields CASSLSATNEKLFF.

V gene TRBV27 combines with J gene TRBJ2-3; 7 bases agree with TRBD2. The V and J ends lost 6 bases and 6 bases, in that order; junction bases with no gene match: 15. Germline V gives CDR1 MNHEY, CDR2 SMNVEV (reference sequence). The CDR3 runs to 16 residues. The CDR3, as DNA: TGTGCCAGCAGGAATATCCAGCGACTAGCATACGATACGCAGTATTTT. Amino acids: CASRNIQRLAYDTQYF.